This TCR beta chain was captured by sequencing in a study of cytomegalovirus exposure and HLA in healthy donors. General observations from the study: Previously analyzed data showed that most TCR beta V segments were productive at a frequency of about 87% or about 30%.

Participants comprised healthy donors of bone marrow. About this clone itself: Its matching antigen is unknown.

The CDR3 is 15 residues long. With 1 base removed from V and 2 bases from J, the gap between germline ends came to 11 bases. Germline lookup yields CDR1 SGHTA and CDR2 FQGNSA. The PCR was carried out with 60 Vbeta primers and 13 Jbeta primers. Data came from immunoSEQ multiplex PCR; TCRdb stores just in-frame clones and leaves some out. Of over 65,000 clones in the sample, about 75% are singletons; the top ten hold over 2%. The TCR sequence derives from a man in his forties in good health and CMV-seronegative. This rearrangement joins TRBV7-2 to TRBJ2-5; perhaps TRBD1 as D (6 bases). The sample taken for sequencing was PBMCs. The CDR3 reads CASSLVGRGQETQYF. CDR3 nucleotides: TGTGCCAGCAGCTTAGTGGGTAGGGGGCAAGAGACCCAGTACTTC.